Listed below are T cell receptor beta chains from one sample, sequenced in a study of cytomegalovirus exposure and HLA in healthy donors. The table came from immunoSEQ multiplex PCR; TCRdb's copy has only in-frame clones and leaves some out. This repertoire shows about 110,000 clones, under 85% found once; its top ten account for over 6.5%. The sample taken for sequencing was PBMCs. The receptors derive from a woman aged 35 to 49 in good health and CMV-seropositive. CDR3s include the opening cysteine and the closing phenylalanine or tryptophan.

cdr3_length j_call v_call cdr3_aa
14 TRBJ2-5 TRBV5-1 CASRPGTGGETQYF
15 TRBJ2-1 TRBV19 CASSMGYSSYNEQFF
16 TRBJ2-1 TRBV11-3 CASSLATSGISNEQFF
14 TRBJ2-1 TRBV28 CASSFIDSNNEQFF
14 TRBJ1-2 TRBV5-4 CASSPDLNRYGYTF
14 TRBJ2-2 TRBV28 CASGDFSNTGELFF
16 TRBJ1-5 TRBV4-1 CASSPIAVSSNQPQHF
14 TRBJ2-3 TRBV27 CASSPGDRTDTQYF
14 TRBJ2-7 TRBV6-6 CASSYDLPGYEQYF
15 TRBJ2-1 TRBV9 CASSPTSVGGDRQFF
13 TRBJ1-1 TRBV6-1 CASRLRENTEAFF
13 TRBJ1-4 TRBV23-1 CASPGGLGEKLFF
19 TRBJ2-3 TRBV9 CASSVGRSQSRGFTDTQYF
15 TRBJ1-6 TRBV5-4 CASSLRPTNNSPLHF
16 TRBJ2-7 TRBV5-1 CASSLGGTSGGYEQYF
16 TRBJ1-5 TRBV28 CASSIWTGGLNQPQHF
13 TRBJ1-1 TRBV7-3 CASSRTGVTEAFF
15 TRBJ2-7 TRBV7-3 CASSLIPGPSYEQYF
14 TRBJ2-3 TRBV9 CASSPGLTTDTQYF
14 TRBJ1-1 TRBV5-1 CASSLAGHTTEAFF
14 TRBJ2-3 TRBV4-1 CASSQDRGGDTQYF
15 TRBJ2-1 TRBV28 CASSFLGGKYNEQFF
14 TRBJ2-7 TRBV5-6 CASSLGTGNYEQYF
14 TRBJ1-1 TRBV5-6 CASSLEGAKAEAFF
13 TRBJ1-2 TRBV6-1 CATEPGQNYGYTF
16 TRBJ2-6 TRBV4-3 CASSQTGDSGANVLTF